The TCR beta chain under discussion was sequenced for a study of T cells in Graves' hyperthyroidism and ophthalmopathy. General study results and limits: Through a model of 13 V-J features, ophthalmopathy was separated from stable hyperthyroidism.

In this sample, this clonotype turned up many times. Its specificity is not known. TCR beta CDR3 regions were amplified from RNA. The TCR CDR3 was amplified in a first-round RT-PCR using the HTBI primer set. TCRdb passed the multiplex PCR reads through MiXCR, listing each CDR3 protein once. The sample shows over 400,000 distinct CDR3 sequences, about 22% of them seen only once. The CDR3 spans 13 residues. Germline assignment: CDR1 MNHNS and CDR2 SASEGT. Between the trimmed V and J ends, which lost 8 bases and 1 base, there was a span of 11 bases. The J gene is TRBJ1-1, the V gene TRBV6-1; D may be TRBD1 (6 bases). This receptor was taken from a woman aged 70 to 79 with Graves' ophthalmopathy. The source material was blood. The CDR3 here is CASQNRENTEAFF. CDR3 DNA sequence: TGTGCCAGCCAGAACAGGGAGAACACTGAAGCTTTCTTT.